Below, 13 T cell receptor beta chains from the same sample are listed, as sequenced in a study of regulatory T cells in long-lasting Graves disease. The sample's time point: persistent/refractory GD, antithyroid drugs over 5 years with positive TRAb. Isolated PBMC RNA provided the starting material for the TCR library. Arm-PCR with iRepertoire HTBI primers amplified the CDR3 regions for these TCR beta libraries. TCRdb independently ran MiXCR on the multiplex PCR reads; one entry per CDR3 protein. This sample has 400,000 to 500,000 distinct CDR3 sequences, with 20% to 25% found just once. The sequencing used peripheral blood mononuclear cells (PBMCs), collected when the disease was refractory, from a patient treated with antithyroid drugs. The receptors were sampled from a female donor with Graves disease.

At least ten counts were recorded for this clonotype. CDR3 DNA sequence: TGTGCCAGCCGCTCCGGGAGCTATGGCTACACCTTC. Protein product: CASRSGSYGYTF. The rearrangement links TRBV7-2 to TRBJ1-2; D is unclear. The V gene lost 8 bases and the J gene lost 4 bases, with 11 bases spanning the gap. Germline V CDR1 and CDR2: SGHTA, FQGNSA. This CDR3 has 12 amino acids.

This clonotype was observed at least ten times. This rearrangement joins TRBV6-5 to TRBJ2-5; D gene unclear. The germline V gene encodes CDR1 MNHEY and CDR2 SVGAGI. Between the trimmed V and J ends, which lost 0 bases and 5 bases, there was a span of 10 bases. The CDR3 runs 14 residues. The DNA of the CDR3 is TGTGCCAGCAGTTACTCTGGGCAGGACGAGACCCAGTACTTC. This sequence encodes CASSYSGQDETQYF.

This clonotype was picked up many times. The V and J genes are TRBV27 and TRBJ1-5, with TRBD1 matching 8 bases. The CDR3 has 14 residues. Per the germline V gene, CDR1 is MNHEY and CDR2 is SMNVEV (reference sequence). The V and J ends lost 6 bases and 7 bases, in that order; junction bases with no gene match: 8. Written as DNA, the CDR3 is TGTGCCAGCAGCTCGGACAGGGTAAACCAGCCCCAGCATTTT. Translation: CASSSDRVNQPQHF.

The CDR3 reads CASALSGRAQETQYF. The DNA of the CDR3 is TGCGCCAGCGCCCTTAGCGGGAGGGCCCAGGAGACCCAGTACTTC. The rearrangement links TRBV5-1 to TRBJ2-5; 11 positions agree with TRBD2. Germline V gene lookup returns CDR1 SGHRS and CDR2 YFSETQ. The CDR3 consists of 15 residues. Trimming at V came to 7 bases and at J to 5 bases, leaving 10 bases not matched to a gene.

This clonotype was recorded many times. This chain connects TRBV29-1 to TRBJ1-4, with a weak D call TRBD1 (5 bases). V lost 1 base to trimming and J lost 12 bases, with 12 bases between them. Germline V gene lookup returns CDR1 SQVTM and CDR2 ANQGSEA. This CDR3 is built from 12 residues. The CDR3 region has the DNA TGCAGCGTTGAAGTGGAGGGGTACGAACTGTTTTTT. Protein: CSVEVEGYELFF.

This clonotype was seen more than once but under ten times. The V gene is TRBV4-3, the J gene TRBJ1-1; D is possibly TRBD1 (5 bases). This CDR3 comprises 16 residues. The germline V gene encodes CDR1 LGHNA and CDR2 YSLEER. The V end lost 3 bases, the J end lost 1 base, and 15 bases lay between the germline ends. The CDR3 region has the DNA TGCGCCAGCAGCCATGACACCAGGGAATCGAACACTGAAGCTTTCTTT. Residues: CASSHDTRESNTEAFF.

This clonotype has ten or more counts. The genes are TRBV28 and TRBJ2-5, with D unclear. V lost 6 bases and J 4 bases, leaving 12 bases between the germline ends. There are 13 residues in the CDR3. Germline CDR1 reads MDHEN; CDR2 reads SYDVKM. CDR3 sequence reads: CASRHDHPETQYF. DNA of the CDR3: TGTGCCAGCAGACATGACCATCCAGAGACCCAGTACTTC. Full variable domain (outside the CDR3, taken from reference TRBV28 and TRBJ2-5): DVKVTQSSRYLVKRTGEKVFLECVQDMDHENMFWYRQDPGLGLRLIYFSYDVKMKEKGDIPEGYSVSREKKERFSLILESASTNQTSMYLCASRHDHPETQYFGPGTRLLVL.

J is TRBJ2-7 and V is TRBV19; D is possibly TRBD1 or TRBD2 (5 bases each). CDR1 LNHDA and CDR2 SQIVND come from the germline V gene (reference sequence). This CDR3 comprises 12 residues. V was trimmed by 5 bases and J by 3 bases, leaving 8 bases between them. CDR3 DNA sequence: TGTGCCAGTAGTGGGACCCTCTACGAGCAGTACTTC. Translation gives CASSGTLYEQYF.

The sample holds a few counts of this clonotype. V is TRBV6-5 and J is TRBJ2-1; D perhaps matches TRBD2 (6 bases). The CDR3 covers 15 residues. Looked up from germline, CDR1 is MNHEY and CDR2 is SVGAGI. V lost 4 bases and J 2 bases, leaving 12 bases between the germline ends. The CDR3 DNA sequence: TGTGCCAGCAGTTTAAAGGGACTCACCTACAATGAGCAGTTCTTC. Translating gives CASSLKGLTYNEQFF.

This clonotype was counted many times. The gene calls are TRBV7-9 and TRBJ2-2; 7 positions agree with TRBD2. The V gene end was trimmed by 5 bases and the J gene end by 1 base; junction bases not matched to a gene: 16. The CDR3 is made up of 19 amino acids. The V gene's germline CDR1 is SEHNR and CDR2 FQNEAQ (reference sequence). The CDR3 spells CASSPRLGALAENTGELFF. In DNA form, the CDR3 reads TGTGCCAGCAGCCCCCGATTAGGTGCTCTAGCGGAGAACACCGGGGAGCTGTTTTTT.

The chain joins TRBV7-8 to TRBJ1-6, with TRBD1 as a possible D gene (6 bases). The CDR3 is 15 amino acids. V dropped 7 bases and J dropped 1 base, with 11 bases sitting between them. Germline assignment: CDR1 SGHVS and CDR2 FQNEAQ. This CDR3 reads CASKAGASYNSPLHF. CDR3 coding DNA: TGTGCCAGCAAGGCGGGGGCTTCCTATAATTCACCCCTCCACTTT.

The chain carries TRBV3-1 and TRBJ2-7; 8 positions match TRBD1. This CDR3 is built from 12 residues. With V trimmed by 10 bases and J by 5 bases, 7 bases remained unmatched. The germline V gene encodes CDR1 LGHDT and CDR2 YNNKEL (reference sequence). Written as DNA, the CDR3 is TGTGCCACCGTAGGACAGGGCGACGAGCAGTACTTC. Translated, it gives CATVGQGDEQYF.

This clonotype was counted ten times or more. The CDR3 coding sequence is TGTGCCAGCACCCTTGAGGGGGGGGGCTACGAGCAGTACTTC. It translates to CASTLEGGGYEQYF. V is TRBV2 and J is TRBJ2-7; a possible D gene is TRBD2 (7 bases). This CDR3 has 14 amino acids. Trimming cost V 7 bases and J 3 bases, with 16 bases left between them. Germline V gene lookup returns CDR1 SNHLY and CDR2 FYNNEI.